These T cell receptor beta chains were read from a single sample in a study of post-analysis software for immune sequencing data. TCRdb redid the calling of the PCR reads with MiXCR, one entry per CDR3 protein. Among 750,000 to 950,000 distinct CDR3 sequences listed, 53% were seen once. The sequenced material came from blood. The source is a girl aged 10 to 17 with multiple sclerosis. CDR3s include the opening cysteine and the closing phenylalanine or tryptophan. D genes are given only for firm matches. Clone size is shown for a subset of rows, as once, few, many or a class of expanded clone.

clone_size j_call d_call v_call cdr3_aa cdr3_nt
- TRBJ2-7 TRBD1 TRBV7-2 CASSSDRGFYEQYF TGTGCCAGCAGCTCGGACAGGGGGTTCTACGAGCAGTACTTC
- TRBJ2-1 - TRBV4-2 CASSQEAVQWLNEQFF TGTGCCAGCAGCCAAGAGGCCGTTCAGTGGCTCAATGAGCAGTTCTTC
- TRBJ2-3 TRBD2 TRBV12-3/TRBV12-4 CASSSQASGRPTDTQYF TGTGCCAGCAGTTCACAAGCTAGCGGGAGGCCCACAGATACGCAGTATTTT
- TRBJ2-7 - TRBV6-5 CASSYGQTEQYF TGTGCCAGCAGTTATGGACAGACCGAGCAGTACTTC
- TRBJ1-2 TRBD1 TRBV10-3 CAISEATGTGGFGYTF TGCGCCATCAGTGAAGCTACCGGGACAGGGGGCTTTGGCTACACCTTC
- TRBJ2-1 - TRBV7-2 CASSPDVGATNNEQFF TGTGCCAGCAGCCCAGATGTAGGGGCCACAAACAATGAGCAGTTCTTC
few TRBJ2-7 - TRBV10-3 CAIMADTYEQYF TGTGCCATCATGGCGGACACCTACGAGCAGTACTTC
once TRBJ1-4 - TRBV3-1 CASSLLGRGLEEKLFF TGTGCCAGCAGCCTCCTAGGTCGGGGGCTGGAAGAAAAACTGTTTTTT
- TRBJ1-2 - TRBV12-3/TRBV12-4 CASTLGGARGYTF TGTGCCAGCACCCTTGGGGGGGCCCGTGGCTACACCTTC
- TRBJ2-3 - TRBV29-1 CSVEDRKEEADTQYF TGCAGCGTTGAAGATCGTAAGGAGGAGGCAGATACGCAGTATTTT
few TRBJ2-6 - TRBV28 CASRSYQSGANVLTF TGTGCCAGCAGGTCTTACCAGTCTGGGGCCAACGTCCTGACTTTC
- TRBJ2-7 TRBD2 TRBV11-2 CASSHGGGTAEQYF TGTGCCAGCAGCCACGGCGGGGGGACGGCGGAGCAGTACTTC
once TRBJ2-7 - TRBV5-6 CASSWAGRESDEQYF TGTGCCAGCAGTTGGGCCGGGCGTGAGTCCGACGAGCAGTACTTC
once TRBJ2-1 - TRBV7-8 CASSLARSGWGSEQFF TGTGCCAGCAGCTTAGCGAGGAGCGGGTGGGGCAGTGAGCAGTTCTTC
- TRBJ2-3 TRBD2 TRBV29-1 CSVQLRGNGVDTQYF TGCAGCGTCCAACTGCGGGGGAACGGAGTAGATACGCAGTATTTT
- TRBJ2-7 - TRBV6-1 CASSGSDGIVHEQYF TGTGCCAGCAGTGGGTCGGACGGGATCGTGCACGAGCAGTACTTC
- TRBJ2-7 TRBD2 TRBV4-1 CASSQADLAGPDEQYF TGCGCCAGCAGCCAAGCTGACCTAGCGGGACCGGATGAGCAGTACTTC
- TRBJ2-1 - TRBV6-1 CASDSRGSDEQFF TGTGCCAGCGATTCTCGGGGGAGCGATGAGCAGTTCTTC
few TRBJ2-7 TRBD2 TRBV20-1 CSARDRLAGGWGEQYF TGCAGTGCTAGAGATCGACTAGCGGGAGGTTGGGGCGAGCAGTACTTC
- TRBJ2-7 - TRBV12-3/TRBV12-4 CASSLGTPGSYEQYF TGTGCCAGCAGTTTGGGGACACCCGGCTCCTACGAGCAGTACTTC
once TRBJ1-2 - TRBV15 CATSRERGSGYTF TGTGCCACCAGCAGAGAAAGGGGGAGCGGCTACACCTTC
- TRBJ2-6 - TRBV29-1 CSVEAGSGANVLTF TGCAGCGTTGAAGCCGGCTCTGGGGCCAACGTCCTGACTTTC